One and the same sample provided the 22 T cell receptor beta chains below, sequenced in a study of regulatory T cells in long-lasting Graves disease. Time point: newly diagnosed GD, antithyroid drugs for less than 3 months. Making the TCR library involved RNA that had been extracted from PBMCs. The authors built TCR beta libraries using iRepertoire HTBI primers and Arm-PCR of CDR3 regions. TCRdb recomputed calls from the multiplex PCR reads with MiXCR, one row per CDR3 protein. The table records 550,000 to 700,000 distinct CDR3 sequences, around 15% of them present only once. These data were likewise used in another study, on T cells in Graves' hyperthyroidism and ophthalmopathy.

Here the sequenced sample was peripheral blood mononuclear cells (PBMCs), taken at new diagnosis, from a patient treated with antithyroid drugs. Every receptor here comes from a young man with Graves disease.

This clonotype showed up many times. This chain connects TRBV7-9 to TRBJ1-5; 7 nucleotides match TRBD1. Germline loops: CDR1 SEHNR, CDR2 FQNEAQ (reference sequence). The V gene end was trimmed by 5 bases and the J gene end by 0 bases; junction bases not matched to a gene: 4. CDR3 length: 15 amino acids. CDR3 protein: CASSLQGSSNQPQHF. The CDR3 coding sequence is TGTGCCAGCAGCCTACAGGGGTCTAGCAATCAGCCCCAGCATTTT.

This clonotype was counted a few times. This sequence joins TRBV7-3 and TRBJ2-1; D unclear. V was trimmed by 5 bases and J by 15 bases, leaving 20 bases between them. The CDR3 spans 13 residues. Germline CDR1 is SGHTA and CDR2 is FQGTGA. The CDR3 DNA sequence: TGTGCCAGCAGCCCCACCTTTGGGCTAGACCTGTTCTTC. It translates to CASSPTFGLDLFF.

At least ten counts were recorded for this clonotype. The chain couples TRBV30 to TRBJ1-1, with D unclear. Germline V gene data show CDR1 as GTSNPN and CDR2 as SVGIG (reference sequence). The CDR3 sequence is 14 residues long. The ends were cut back, 4 bases at V and 0 bases at J, with 12 bases in the middle. In nucleotides, the CDR3 is TGTGCCTGGATCGGGGAGGGAATGAACACTGAAGCTTTCTTT. This encodes CAWIGEGMNTEAFF.

This clonotype showed up many times. This chain connects TRBV28 to TRBJ2-3, with D possibly TRBD1 on 6 matching bases. Trimming took off 4 bases at V and 6 bases at J, with 14 bases between the two ends. The length of the CDR3 is 14 residues. Germline values: CDR1 MDHEN, CDR2 SYDVKM. Here the CDR3 reads CASSSTGHMDTQYF. CDR3 coding DNA: TGTGCCAGCAGTTCCACGGGACATATGGATACGCAGTATTTT.

This clonotype has more than one count but fewer than ten. This rearrangement joins TRBV20-1 to TRBJ1-2, with TRBD1 matching over 7 bases. Germline V CDR1 and CDR2: DFQATT, SNEGSKA (reference sequence). This CDR3 is 11 amino acids long. This chain's CDR3 is CRTGEEDGYTF. The CDR3 DNA reads TGCAGAACAGGGGAAGAAGATGGCTACACCTTC.

This chain uses TRBV12-5 with TRBJ1-2, with 7 bases identical to TRBD1. Germline trimming cut 7 bases from V and 5 bases from J; bases unmatched to any gene: 10. Germline CDR1 is LGHNT and CDR2 is FRNRAP. This CDR3 comprises 14 residues. The CDR3 loop reads CASDSPGGGYGYTF. The DNA of the CDR3 is TGTGCTAGTGATTCTCCAGGGGGGGGATATGGCTACACCTTC.

On this clonotype itself: With a much larger clone just one base away, this may be a read error. This chain joins TRBV2 and TRBJ2-5, with a weak D call TRBD1 (5 bases). The V gene's germline CDR1 is SNHLY and CDR2 FYNNEI. The CDR3 runs to 13 residues. The CDR3 sequence: CASSGQTQETQCF. The CDR3 DNA is TGTGCCAGCAGTGGACAGACCCAAGAGACCCAGTGCTTC.

V and J are TRBV4-1 and TRBJ2-1, with TRBD2 matching over 13 bases. Trimming at V came to 5 bases and at J to 12 bases, leaving 10 bases not matched to a gene. The length of the CDR3 is 15 residues. The germline V gene has CDR1 MGHRA and CDR2 YSYEKL. For the CDR3, the DNA is TGCGCCAGCAGCGATTACGGACTAGCGGGAGTGGTGCAGTTCTTC. It yields the protein CASSDYGLAGVVQFF.

This clonotype was observed a few times. V usage is TRBV29-1 and J usage is TRBJ2-5; TRBD2 aligns across 13 bases. Losses at the gene ends were 4 bases for V and 1 base for J; bases not matched to a gene: 12. This CDR3 comprises 18 residues. Germline CDR1 and CDR2: SQVTM and ANQGSEA. This CDR3 reads CSVGPRTSGRWPQETQYF. The CDR3 DNA follows: TGCAGCGTTGGCCCAAGGACTAGCGGGAGATGGCCCCAAGAGACCCAGTACTTC. The whole variable domain, filled in from reference TRBV29-1 and TRBJ2-5, reads SAVISQKPSRDICQRGTSLTIQCQVDSQVTMMFWYRQQPGQSLTLIATANQGSEATYESGFVIDKFPISRPNLTFSTLTVSNMSPEDSSIYLCSVGPRTSGRWPQETQYFGPGTRLLVL.

This clonotype was seen many times. The chain employs TRBV27 and TRBJ2-3; D gene uncertain. Per the germline V gene, CDR1 is MNHEY and CDR2 is SMNVEV (reference sequence). The CDR3 runs 16 residues. The germline V and J ends were trimmed by 2 bases and 1 base, with 13 bases remaining between them. This chain's CDR3 is CASSLKDVLGTDTQYF. CDR3 nucleotide sequence: TGTGCCAGCAGTTTAAAAGATGTTCTCGGCACAGATACGCAGTATTTT.

The V and J genes are TRBV4-2 and TRBJ2-1, with D perhaps TRBD1 or TRBD2 (5 bases each). V was clipped by 3 bases and J by 7 bases, with 10 bases between them. The CDR3 length is 13 residues. Germline V CDR1 and CDR2: LGHNA, YNFKEQ. CDR3 protein: CASSQGRRNEQFF. The CDR3 DNA sequence: TGTGCCAGCAGCCAGGGACGGCGAAATGAGCAGTTCTTC.

This chain connects TRBV9 to TRBJ1-1; no definite D call. The germline V and J ends were trimmed by 0 bases and 1 base, with 10 bases remaining between them. Germline V CDR1 and CDR2: SGDLS, YYNGEE. The CDR3 consists of 15 residues. For the CDR3, the DNA is TGTGCCAGCAGCGTAGAGTTGGGTCAGAACACTGAAGCTTTCTTT. Translating it yields CASSVELGQNTEAFF.

The J gene is TRBJ2-2, the V gene TRBV12-3 or TRBV12-4; 15 bases map to TRBD2. V trimming: 10 bases; J trimming: 5 bases; junction bases outside the gene matches: 2. This CDR3 has 14 amino acids. CDR3 sequence: CATGTSGRTGELFF. CDR3 sequence (DNA): TGTGCCACTGGGACTAGCGGGAGGACCGGGGAGCTGTTTTTT.

This clonotype turned up a few times. The V gene is TRBV9, the J gene TRBJ2-5; TRBD2 is a possible D gene (6 bases). The V gene lost 3 bases and the J gene lost 5 bases, with 17 bases spanning the gap. This CDR3 is 15 amino acids long. Looked up from germline, CDR1 is SGDLS and CDR2 is YYNGEE. CDR3 DNA sequence: TGTGCCAGCAGCGGCGGGACTTTTTGGGGGGAGACCCAGTACTTC. This codes for CASSGGTFWGETQYF.

V and J are TRBV29-1 and TRBJ1-5; maybe TRBD1 (6 bases). Trimming removed 3 bases from V and 2 bases from J, with 8 bases in between. The germline gives CDR1 SQVTM, CDR2 ANQGSEA. There are 13 residues in the CDR3. CDR3 amino acids: CSVDPGGNQPQHF. CDR3 coding DNA: TGCAGCGTTGATCCAGGGGGCAATCAGCCCCAGCATTTT.

This clonotype occurred a few times. The chain joins TRBV27 to TRBJ2-1; 10 nucleotides match TRBD2. This CDR3 region has 17 residues. The V segment lost 7 bases and the J segment 0 bases; nucleotides outside the gene matches: 9. Germline values: CDR1 MNHEY, CDR2 SMNVEV (reference sequence). CDR3 in amino acids: CASTSGTSDSSYNEQFF. The CDR3 region has the DNA TGTGCCAGCACCTCTGGGACTAGCGACTCCTCCTACAATGAGCAGTTCTTC.

This clonotype was counted ten times or more. The chain recombines TRBV3-1 with TRBJ2-1; TRBD2 matches at 10 bases. CDR3 length: 17 amino acids. V dropped 0 bases and J dropped 6; count of bases not matched to a gene: 8. The germline gives CDR1 LGHDT, CDR2 YNNKEL (reference sequence). Written as DNA, the CDR3 is TGTGCCAGCAGCCAAGACATTAGGCTAGCGGGAGTCAATGAGCAGTTCTTC. It yields the protein CASSQDIRLAGVNEQFF.

This clonotype was seen repeatedly, ten times or more. The chain employs TRBV6-1 and TRBJ2-2, with TRBD1 matching over 9 bases. V trimming: 5 bases; J trimming: 4 bases; junction bases outside the gene matches: 11. Germline CDR1 is MNHNS and CDR2 is SASEGT. The CDR3 consists of 17 residues. The CDR3 reads CASSIRGTGSGTGELFF. The CDR3 nucleotides read TGTGCCAGCAGTATTCGAGGGACAGGGTCGGGCACCGGGGAGCTGTTTTTT.

The rearrangement links TRBV20-1 to TRBJ2-4; 8 bases line up with TRBD2. Germline CDR1 DFQATT, CDR2 SNEGSKA (reference sequence). The CDR3 has 17 amino acids. V lost 2 bases, J lost 3 bases, and 12 bases stayed unmatched. The CDR3 nucleotides read TGCAGTGCTAGACCCCCCAACAGCGGGAGAGGCAAAAACATTCAGTACTTC. Its protein is CSARPPNSGRGKNIQYF.

This clonotype was seen a few times. The V and J genes are TRBV6-2 or TRBV6-3 and TRBJ1-2, with TRBD1 as a possible D gene (6 bases). This CDR3 has 15 residues. Germline CDR1 MNHEY, CDR2 SVGEGT. Trimming left V 6 bases short and J 5 bases short, with 19 bases between. CDR3 nucleotides: TGTGCCAGCAGCGGCGACAGGTTGTTTGGGTATGGCTACACCTTC. Its protein product is CASSGDRLFGYGYTF.

This clonotype was found many times. The V call is TRBV7-9, the J call TRBJ1-2; TRBD1 agrees at 7 bases. V was clipped by 5 bases and J by 7 bases; unmatched bases: 4. CDR1 is SEHNR and CDR2 is FQNEAQ in the germline V gene (reference sequence). This CDR3 is 12 amino acids long. CDR3 nucleotide sequence: TGTGCCAGCAGCCCGGGACAGACTGGCTACACCTTC. Translating it yields CASSPGQTGYTF.

This clonotype was detected many times. The J gene is TRBJ2-2, the V gene TRBV12-3 or TRBV12-4; D ambiguous. This CDR3 is 14 amino acids long. Trimming pared 2 bases from V and 1 base from J, leaving 5 bases between. CDR3 loop: CASSLKENTGELFF. CDR3 nucleotide sequence: TGTGCCAGCAGTTTAAAGGAGAACACCGGGGAGCTGTTTTTT.